This T cell receptor (beta chain) was captured by sequencing in a study of tumor-infiltrating lymphocytes in localized non-small cell lung cancer. About the study: The cohort mixed smokers and never-smokers, several histologies, and some post-neoadjuvant-chemotherapy samples.

This CDR3 comprises 18 residues. V shed 2 bases, J shed 3 bases, and the junction held 12 bases outside the gene matches. Germline V gives CDR1 SGHTA, CDR2 FQGNSA. Sequenced by immunoSEQ multiplex PCR; TCRdb stores in-frame clones only, minus some. The sample lists about 23,000 clones; 73% were seen once. General study results and limits: Higher tumor T cell infiltration than in uninvolved lung was supported by TCRbeta sequencing. Immunotypes IM1 and IM2 had similar TCR-derived T-cell fractions. Recurrence-free survival showed no association with tumor T-cell fraction.

This clone was observed a handful of times. As yet, its antigen is unknown. This chain uses TRBV7-2 with TRBJ2-3, with 9 positions matching TRBD1. This receptor was identified in a human donor with non-small cell lung cancer. The specimen sequenced was lung tumor tissue. For the CDR3, the DNA is TGTGCCAGCAGCTTATTTAGCCGGGGGGACAGGGAGACAGATACGCAGTATTTT. It codes for CASSLFSRGDRETDTQYF.